Included here is one TCR beta chain sequence, with context. As yet, its antigen is unknown. This sample was included in a study of human T cells and chemical hapten exposure. Whole-study context: TCR yield per sample varied, mainly due to pooled library volumes. General observations from the study: No shift was seen in TCRs above 1 in 1000 frequency with DPC sensitization. Patch test score rose with PT1 expanded TCRs, significant at 8, 16, 32, not 4.

The time point was: patch test 1, 2 weeks after DPC sensitization. Treatment meaning: therapeutic diphenylcyclopropenone sensitization with weekly scalp DPC. From whole blood left unfractionated, total RNA was extracted. There are 15 residues in the CDR3. J lost 6 bases, V lost 5 bases, and 7 bases had no gene match. CDR1 is KGHSH and CDR2 is LQKENI in the germline V gene. TCRdb reanalysed the RACE reads using MiXCR and keeps one entry per CDR3 protein. The sample consists of roughly 200,000 distinct CDR3 sequences, around 22% of them appearing once. The sequence derives from a woman between 45 and 60 years old with alopecia areata. Some clones in this sample may be carry-over from other donors' samples. This material consisted of whole blood, taken in connection with sensitization to the hapten diphenylcyclopropenone (DPC). The rearrangement uses TRBV18 and TRBJ1-5, with TRBD1 matching 10 bases. CDR3 DNA: TGTGCCAGCTCATCGACAGGGGGCAGGGTTCAGCCCCAGCATTTT. Translation gives CASSSTGGRVQPQHF. The entire variable domain, with the rest obtained from reference TRBV18 and TRBJ1-5, is as follows: NAGVMQNPRHLVRRRGQEARLRCSPMKGHSHVYWYRQLPEEGLKFMVYLQKENIIDESGMPKERFSAEFPKEGPSILRIQQVVRGDSAAYFCASSSTGGRVQPQHFGDGTRLSIL.